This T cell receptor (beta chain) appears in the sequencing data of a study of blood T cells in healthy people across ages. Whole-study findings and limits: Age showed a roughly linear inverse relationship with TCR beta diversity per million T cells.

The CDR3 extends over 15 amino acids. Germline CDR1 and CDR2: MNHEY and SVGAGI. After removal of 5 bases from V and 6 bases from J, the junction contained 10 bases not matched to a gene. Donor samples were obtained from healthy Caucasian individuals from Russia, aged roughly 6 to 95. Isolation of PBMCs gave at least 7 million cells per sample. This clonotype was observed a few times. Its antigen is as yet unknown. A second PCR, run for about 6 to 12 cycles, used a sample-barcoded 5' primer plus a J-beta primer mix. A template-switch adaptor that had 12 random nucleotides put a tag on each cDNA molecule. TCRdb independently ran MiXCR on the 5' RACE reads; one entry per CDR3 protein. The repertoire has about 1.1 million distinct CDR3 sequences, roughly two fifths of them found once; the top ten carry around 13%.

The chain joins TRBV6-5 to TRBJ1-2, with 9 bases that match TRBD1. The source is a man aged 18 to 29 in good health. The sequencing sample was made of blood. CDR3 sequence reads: CASSQPTYRGHGYTF. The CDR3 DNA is TGTGCCAGCAGTCAACCTACATACAGGGGGCATGGCTACACCTTC.